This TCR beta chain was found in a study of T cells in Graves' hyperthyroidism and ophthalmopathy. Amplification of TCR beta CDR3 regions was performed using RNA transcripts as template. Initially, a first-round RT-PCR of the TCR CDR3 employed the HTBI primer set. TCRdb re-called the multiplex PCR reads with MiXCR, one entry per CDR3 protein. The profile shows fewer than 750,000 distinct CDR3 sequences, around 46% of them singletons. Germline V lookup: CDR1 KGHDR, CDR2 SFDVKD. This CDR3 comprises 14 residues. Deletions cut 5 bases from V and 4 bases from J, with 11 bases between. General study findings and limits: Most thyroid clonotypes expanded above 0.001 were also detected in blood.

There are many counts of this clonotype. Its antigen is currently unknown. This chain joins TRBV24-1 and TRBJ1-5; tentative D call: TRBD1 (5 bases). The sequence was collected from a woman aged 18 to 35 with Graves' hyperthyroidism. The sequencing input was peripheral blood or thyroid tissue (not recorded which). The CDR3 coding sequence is TGTGCCACCAGTGGGGGCATGGGGAATCAGCCCCAGCATTTT. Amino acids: CATSGGMGNQPQHF.